Below are 3 T cell receptor beta chains sequenced from a single sample in a study of shared clonotypes between healthy human individuals. The protocol was immunoSEQ multiplex PCR, while the TCRdb copy is restricted to in-frame clones and leaves out a portion. The sample contains over a million clones, 95% to 99% of which appear only once. The sample was naive CD4+ T cells sorted from blood. Indicated subset: CD45RA+ positively selected. These receptor sequences come from a man aged 30-40 years in good health.

The chain employs TRBV11-3 and TRBJ2-5; D is undetermined. Trimming pared 5 bases from V and 6 bases from J, leaving 10 bases between. Germline V gives CDR1 SGHNT, CDR2 YENEEA. This CDR3 region has 12 residues. Here the CDR3 reads CASSRPGQTQYF. CDR3 nucleotide sequence: TGTGCCAGCAGCCGCCCCGGCCAGACCCAGTACTTC. The full variable domain, rest sourced from reference TRBV11-3 and TRBJ2-5, is EAGVVQSPRYKIIEKKQPVAFWCNPISGHNTLYWYLQNLGQGPELLIRYENEEAVDDSQLPKDRFSAERLKGVDSTLKIQPAELGDSAVYLCASSRPGQTQYFGPGTRLLVL.

The V and J genes are TRBV29-1 and TRBJ2-4; 7 nucleotides agree with TRBD1. The CDR3 is made up of 14 amino acids. Trimming cost V 4 bases and J 3 bases; bases outside gene matches: 6. The germline V gene encodes CDR1 SQVTM and CDR2 ANQGSEA. The CDR3 loop reads CSVAPTGSKNIQYF. The CDR3 DNA reads as TGCAGCGTTGCTCCGACAGGGAGCAAAAACATTCAGTACTTC. Supplemented by reference TRBV29-1 and TRBJ2-4, the full variable domain reads SAVISQKPSRDICQRGTSLTIQCQVDSQVTMMFWYRQQPGQSLTLIATANQGSEATYESGFVIDKFPISRPNLTFSTLTVSNMSPEDSSIYLCSVAPTGSKNIQYFGAGTRLSVL.

The chain carries TRBV20-1 and TRBJ1-4; no definite D call. V was clipped by 2 bases and J by 8 bases, with 6 bases between them. The CDR3 totals 11 residues. CDR1 DFQATT and CDR2 SNEGSKA come from the germline V gene (reference sequence). CDR3 amino acids: CSARRAEKLFF. CDR3 sequence (DNA): TGCAGTGCTAGAAGGGCGGAAAAACTGTTTTTT.